The 32 T cell receptor beta chains reported below all come from one sample, sequenced in a study of T cell repertoires in cytomegalovirus infection. Their antigens remain unidentified. Using its own MiXCR run on the reads, TCRdb lists one record per CDR3 protein. The repertoire holds about 310,000 distinct CDR3 sequences, with just under 25% as singletons. Sequencing was performed on cultured PBMCs, taken from culture after CMV antigen stimulation. These receptors came from a human donor in good health (CMV status not recorded). Some clones in this sample may be carry-over from other donors' samples.

In its sample, this clonotype was seen many times. The chain carries TRBV7-8 and TRBJ2-7; D perhaps matches TRBD1 (6 bases). CDR1 is SGHVS and CDR2 is FQNEAQ in the germline V gene. The CDR3 consists of 14 residues. Deletions cut 5 bases from V and 2 bases from J, with 13 bases between. This chain's CDR3 is CASSLGQFAYEQYF. CDR3 DNA sequence: TGTGCCAGCAGCCTCGGACAGTTTGCCTACGAGCAGTACTTC.

This clonotype occurred a few times. This CDR3 is CASSEFNYGYTF. The CDR3 DNA follows: TGTGCCAGCAGCGAATTTAACTATGGCTACACCTTC. The rearrangement joins TRBV7-9 to TRBJ1-2; D ambiguous. Germline assignment: CDR1 SEHNR and CDR2 FQNEAQ (reference sequence). The CDR3 covers 12 residues. V lost 5 bases and J lost 1, with 5 bases in between. Full variable domain (missing parts from reference TRBV7-9 and TRBJ1-2): DTGVSQNPRHKITKRGQNVTFRCDPISEHNRLYWYRQTLGQGPEFLTYFQNEAQLEKSRLLSDRFSAERPKGSFSTLEIQRTEQGDSAMYLCASSEFNYGYTFGSGTRLTVV.

This clonotype was seen more than once but under ten times. The chain combines TRBV28 with TRBJ2-3; D might be TRBD2 (5 bases). V shed 5 bases and J shed 7 bases, with 13 bases lying between them. The V gene's germline CDR1 is MDHEN and CDR2 SYDVKM. This CDR3 is 13 amino acids long. The CDR3 sequence is CASSNPPGNTQYF. The CDR3 nucleotides are TGTGCCAGCAGTAACCCCCCGGGGAATACGCAGTATTTT. Combining the CDR3 with reference TRBV28 and TRBJ2-3 gives the whole variable domain DVKVTQSSRYLVKRTGEKVFLECVQDMDHENMFWYRQDPGLGLRLIYFSYDVKMKEKGDIPEGYSVSREKKERFSLILESASTNQTSMYLCASSNPPGNTQYFGPGTRLTVL.

This clonotype occurred a few times. The CDR3 bases are TGTGCTAGTGGTTTGGCCCACGACGGGGGGCTAGGAAGCACAGATACGCAGTATTTT. Translation: CASGLAHDGGLGSTDTQYF. The rearrangement uses TRBV12-5 and TRBJ2-3; D perhaps matches TRBD2 (7 bases). Trimming removed 1 base at V and 0 bases at J, with 20 bases between. The germline gives CDR1 LGHNT, CDR2 FRNRAP. The CDR3 is 19 amino acids.

This clonotype was counted at least ten times. The V call is TRBV6-1, the J call TRBJ1-1; 7 bases fit TRBD1. This CDR3 is 13 amino acids long. V trimming: 5 bases; J trimming: 5 bases; junction bases outside the gene matches: 5. From germline, CDR1 is MNHNS and CDR2 SASEGT. CDR3 sequence: CASSLRGRTEAFF. The DNA of the CDR3 is TGTGCCAGCAGTTTAAGGGGGCGAACTGAAGCTTTCTTT.

This clonotype was found once. This clone may be a read error of a much larger clone one base away. This rearrangement joins TRBV7-2 to TRBJ2-3; unclear D gene. The CDR3 loop spans 13 amino acids. Germline V lookup: CDR1 SGHTA, CDR2 FQGNSA. The V gene lost 5 bases and the J gene lost 3 bases, with 9 bases spanning the gap. The CDR3 bases are TGTGCCAGCAGCCAATCTCGGACAGATACGCAGTATTTT. It is translated as CASSQSRTDTQYF. The whole variable domain, filled in from reference TRBV7-2 and TRBJ2-3, reads GAGVSQSPSNKVTEKGKDVELRCDPISGHTALYWYRQSLGQGLEFLIYFQGNSAPDKSGLPSDRFSAERTGGSVSTLTIQRTQQEDSAVYLCASSQSRTDTQYFGPGTRLTVL.

This clonotype has a handful of counts. The J gene is TRBJ2-2, the V gene TRBV4-1; no reliable D call. The CDR3 covers 17 residues. CDR1 and CDR2 from the germline V gene are MGHRA and YSYEKL. V was trimmed by 3 bases and J by 3 bases, leaving 17 bases between them. The CDR3 here is CASSHKPDAGYTGELFF. The CDR3 DNA reads TGCGCCAGCAGCCACAAACCGGACGCTGGATACACCGGGGAGCTGTTTTTT.

V is TRBV18 and J is TRBJ1-1; the D is unclear. V was trimmed by 1 base and J by 5 bases, leaving 14 bases between them. This CDR3 has 15 amino acids. Germline V gene data show CDR1 as KGHSH and CDR2 as LQKENI. The DNA of the CDR3 is TGTGCCAGCTCACCACGGTCGTCCGCGGGGACTGAAGCTTTCTTT. The encoded protein is CASSPRSSAGTEAFF.

Many counts were recorded for this clonotype. V gene TRBV12-3 or TRBV12-4 combines with J gene TRBJ2-1; D uncertain. Trimming took off 3 bases at V and 5 bases at J, with 20 bases between the two ends. This CDR3 region has 17 residues. Written as DNA, the CDR3 is TGTGCCAGCAGTTTGCCGGCAGACCTTCACGTTAACAATGAGCAGTTCTTC. Translating gives CASSLPADLHVNNEQFF.

In its sample, this clonotype was seen many times. V usage is TRBV7-2 and J usage is TRBJ1-1; TRBD1 agrees at 7 bases. The V and J ends lost 4 bases and 3 bases, in that order; junction bases with no gene match: 8. The CDR3 runs 15 residues. From germline, CDR1 is SGHTA and CDR2 FQGNSA. CDR3 amino acids: CASSSQNTGDTEAFF. CDR3 DNA sequence: TGTGCCAGCAGCTCGCAAAATACAGGGGACACTGAAGCTTTCTTT.

This clonotype appeared a few times. The rearrangement uses TRBV12-3 or TRBV12-4 and TRBJ2-5, with 11 bases identical to TRBD2. The CDR3 totals 15 residues. The J segment lost 5 bases and the V segment lost 7 bases, leaving 9 bases of the junction unmatched. DNA of the CDR3: TGTGCCAGCAAAACTAGCGGGAGTAATCGGGAGACCCAGTACTTC. Translating it yields CASKTSGSNRETQYF.

The sample holds many counts of this clonotype. The chain couples TRBV7-2 to TRBJ1-2; TRBD1 agrees at 9 bases. The germline V gene encodes CDR1 SGHTA and CDR2 FQGNSA. The CDR3 spans 12 residues. Germline trimming cut 6 bases from V and 9 bases from J; bases unmatched to any gene: 5. The CDR3 reads CASRTYRGRYTF. CDR3 sequence (DNA): TGTGCCAGCAGGACTTACAGGGGGCGCTACACCTTC.

V and J are TRBV19 and TRBJ1-5; no definite D call. The CDR3 has 15 residues. Trimming left V 3 bases short and J 2 bases short, with 11 bases between. Germline-derived CDR1 and CDR2 are LNHDA and SQIVND (reference sequence). DNA for the CDR3: TGTGCCAGTAGTATTCCCTCCGGGGGCAATCAGCCCCAGCATTTT. Translation: CASSIPSGGNQPQHF.

J is TRBJ1-1 and V is TRBV20-1, with TRBD1 matching 7 bases. Germline trimming cut 4 bases from V and 1 base from J; bases unmatched to any gene: 9. The V gene's germline CDR1 is DFQATT and CDR2 SNEGSKA (reference sequence). This CDR3 has 15 residues. CDR3 nucleotide sequence: TGCAGTGCTACAGGGACAGAGCGACCGAACACTGAAGCTTTCTTT. This encodes CSATGTERPNTEAFF.

This clonotype has a handful of counts. This chain uses TRBV12-3 or TRBV12-4 with TRBJ1-2; D remains ambiguous. V was cut by 6 bases and J by 3 bases, with 11 bases left in between. The CDR3 has 13 amino acids. CDR3 loop: CASSPDGYYGYTF. In nucleotides, the CDR3 is TGTGCCAGCAGCCCGGACGGATACTATGGCTACACCTTC.

This clonotype showed up just a few times. The chain links TRBV12-3 or TRBV12-4 to TRBJ2-3, with TRBD2 identical over 9 bases. The J segment lost 0 bases and the V segment lost 7 bases, leaving 5 bases of the junction unmatched. The CDR3 extends over 15 amino acids. CDR3 nucleotide sequence: TGTGCCAGCAAGCTAGCGGGACCTAGCACAGATACGCAGTATTTT. Encoded protein: CASKLAGPSTDTQYF.

This clonotype was found a few times. This chain links TRBV28 with TRBJ2-7; TRBD2 might be the D (6 bases). The CDR3 is made up of 14 amino acids. Looked up from germline, CDR1 is MDHEN and CDR2 is SYDVKM. Trimming stripped 6 bases from V and 1 base from J, with 13 bases between. Here the CDR3 reads CASSPPGLSYEQYF. The CDR3 DNA is TGTGCCAGCAGCCCCCCGGGACTTTCCTACGAGCAGTACTTC.

The chain links TRBV6-2 or TRBV6-3 to TRBJ1-1; D might be TRBD1 (5 bases). From germline, CDR1 is MNHEY and CDR2 SVGEGT. There are 13 residues in the CDR3. V gave up 6 bases and J gave up 5 bases, with 13 bases separating them. The CDR3 sequence is CASRFRAGTEAFF. DNA for the CDR3: TGTGCCAGCAGGTTCAGGGCAGGGACTGAAGCTTTCTTT.

This chain links TRBV23-1 with TRBJ2-7, with TRBD2 matching 14 bases. TRBV23-1 is labeled an ORF, and its function is uncertain. Unmatched junction bases numbered 12, after V lost 0 bases and J lost 2 bases. The CDR3 totals 20 residues. The CDR3 here is CASSQSLGLAGASFTYEQYV. CDR3 sequence (DNA): TGCGCCAGCAGTCAATCCCTGGGACTAGCGGGAGCATCCTTCACCTACGAGCAGTACGTC.

The genes are TRBV6-2 or TRBV6-3 and TRBJ2-1, with 10 nucleotides matching TRBD2. The CDR3 runs 16 residues. The J segment lost 6 bases and the V segment lost 2 bases, leaving 7 bases of the junction unmatched. Germline CDR1 reads MNHEY; CDR2 reads SVGEGT. As DNA, the CDR3 is TGTGCCAGCAGTTACGCCGTAGCGGGAGGTTTCAATGAGCAGTTCTTC. This gives the protein CASSYAVAGGFNEQFF.

This clonotype was detected many times. The chain recombines TRBV7-2 with TRBJ2-3, with 10 bases aligning to TRBD1. In germline, CDR1 is SGHTA, CDR2 FQGNSA. V lost 8 bases and J lost 4; bases outside the gene matches: 6. This CDR3 comprises 14 residues. This CDR3 is CASVDRGHSDTQYF. The CDR3 nucleotides are TGTGCCAGCGTTGACAGGGGGCATTCAGATACGCAGTATTTT.

V is TRBV29-1 and J is TRBJ1-1, with a tentative D call TRBD1 (6 bases). Per germline, CDR1 SQVTM and CDR2 ANQGSEA. This CDR3 is 15 amino acids long. V was clipped by 6 bases and J by 1 base, with 18 bases between them. The CDR3 sequence: CSVKTGGHRNTEAFF. CDR3 nucleotides: TGCAGCGTCAAAACTGGGGGCCACCGGAACACTGAAGCTTTCTTT.

This clonotype came up a few times. This rearrangement joins TRBV7-3 to TRBJ1-1, with 7 bases matching TRBD1. The germline CDR1 and CDR2 sequences are SGHTA and FQGTGA. The CDR3 has 14 residues. With 2 bases clipped from V and 7 bases from J, the junction kept 7 bases outside the gene matches. The CDR3 region has the DNA TGTGCCAGCAGCTTAGCCCATCGACAGGGTGAAGCTTTCTTT. This encodes CASSLAHRQGEAFF.

This clonotype was detected only once. The rearrangement uses TRBV10-3 and TRBJ2-1; 10 bases match TRBD2. The V gene end was trimmed by 4 bases and the J gene end by 9 bases; junction bases not matched to a gene: 9. The CDR3 length is 15 residues. Germline V CDR1 and CDR2: ENHRY, SYGVKD. This chain's CDR3 is CAISASGRASGEQFF. DNA for the CDR3: TGTGCCATCAGTGCGAGCGGGAGGGCCTCCGGTGAGCAGTTCTTC.

The chain carries TRBV12-3 or TRBV12-4 and TRBJ2-7; 12 positions match TRBD2. Trimming at V came to 5 bases and at J to 0 bases, leaving 2 bases not matched to a gene. The CDR3 covers 15 residues. CDR3 protein: CASSPSGRVSYEQYF. The CDR3 bases are TGTGCCAGCAGTCCTAGCGGGAGGGTCTCCTACGAGCAGTACTTC.

The gene calls are TRBV6-1 and TRBJ2-3; D might be TRBD1 (6 bases). The V gene lost 4 bases and the J gene lost 2 bases, with 10 bases spanning the gap. CDR1 is MNHNS and CDR2 is SASEGT in the germline V gene. This CDR3 region has 14 residues. In DNA form, the CDR3 reads TGTGCCAGCAGTGTGCCGGGACACACAGATACGCAGTATTTT. Its translation: CASSVPGHTDTQYF.

The CDR3 reads CASSPEQGAHFTEAFF. The CDR3 region has the DNA TGTGCCAGCAGCCCAGAACAGGGGGCGCATTTCACTGAAGCTTTCTTT. The chain recombines TRBV7-9 with TRBJ1-1; 9 bases agree with TRBD1. CDR3 size: 16 residues. In germline, CDR1 is SEHNR, CDR2 FQNEAQ (reference sequence). V dropped 5 bases and J dropped 4; count of bases not matched to a gene: 11.

The CDR3 here is CSARGLREQFF. CDR3 nucleotides: TGCAGTGCTAGGGGACTACGGGAGCAGTTCTTC. The chain employs TRBV20-1 and TRBJ2-1; 7 bases line up with TRBD2. The CDR3 totals 11 residues. Trimming cost V 3 bases and J 10 bases; bases outside gene matches: 3. Germline assignment: CDR1 DFQATT and CDR2 SNEGSKA (reference sequence).

This rearrangement joins TRBV6-2 or TRBV6-3 to TRBJ2-5; D gene uncertain. The CDR3 extends over 14 amino acids. The V gene lost 2 bases and the J gene lost 5 bases, with 12 bases spanning the gap. Germline lookup yields CDR1 MNHEY and CDR2 SVGEGT. The CDR3: CASSYPLSEETQYF. The CDR3 DNA is TGTGCCAGCAGTTACCCACTTTCTGAGGAGACCCAGTACTTC.

This chain uses TRBV12-3 or TRBV12-4 with TRBJ2-2, with 8 bases aligning to TRBD2. The CDR3 totals 15 residues. The V segment lost 7 bases and the J segment 7 bases; nucleotides outside the gene matches: 11. The CDR3 nucleotides read TGTGCCAGCACCGGGCAGCGGGAGTGGATCGGGGAGCTGTTTTTT. It codes for CASTGQREWIGELFF.

The sample holds many counts of this clonotype. The V call is TRBV7-8, the J call TRBJ2-3; tentatively, D is TRBD1 (6 bases). Germline CDR1 SGHVS, CDR2 FQNEAQ. Trimming took off 1 base at V and 6 bases at J, with 20 bases between the two ends. This CDR3 comprises 17 residues. The CDR3 DNA reads TGTGCCAGCAGCTTAGTGGTCAGGGGTGCGACCATCGATACGCAGTATTTT. It specifies CASSLVVRGATIDTQYF.

This clonotype was counted a few times. The chain is built from TRBV7-2 and TRBJ1-3; D unresolved. Germline lookup yields CDR1 SGHTA and CDR2 FQGNSA. Trimming cost V 4 bases and J 0 bases, with 4 bases left between them. The CDR3 has 13 amino acids. The DNA for the CDR3 is TGTGCCAGCAGCTCCACCTCTGGAAACACCATATATTTT. Translation gives CASSSTSGNTIYF.